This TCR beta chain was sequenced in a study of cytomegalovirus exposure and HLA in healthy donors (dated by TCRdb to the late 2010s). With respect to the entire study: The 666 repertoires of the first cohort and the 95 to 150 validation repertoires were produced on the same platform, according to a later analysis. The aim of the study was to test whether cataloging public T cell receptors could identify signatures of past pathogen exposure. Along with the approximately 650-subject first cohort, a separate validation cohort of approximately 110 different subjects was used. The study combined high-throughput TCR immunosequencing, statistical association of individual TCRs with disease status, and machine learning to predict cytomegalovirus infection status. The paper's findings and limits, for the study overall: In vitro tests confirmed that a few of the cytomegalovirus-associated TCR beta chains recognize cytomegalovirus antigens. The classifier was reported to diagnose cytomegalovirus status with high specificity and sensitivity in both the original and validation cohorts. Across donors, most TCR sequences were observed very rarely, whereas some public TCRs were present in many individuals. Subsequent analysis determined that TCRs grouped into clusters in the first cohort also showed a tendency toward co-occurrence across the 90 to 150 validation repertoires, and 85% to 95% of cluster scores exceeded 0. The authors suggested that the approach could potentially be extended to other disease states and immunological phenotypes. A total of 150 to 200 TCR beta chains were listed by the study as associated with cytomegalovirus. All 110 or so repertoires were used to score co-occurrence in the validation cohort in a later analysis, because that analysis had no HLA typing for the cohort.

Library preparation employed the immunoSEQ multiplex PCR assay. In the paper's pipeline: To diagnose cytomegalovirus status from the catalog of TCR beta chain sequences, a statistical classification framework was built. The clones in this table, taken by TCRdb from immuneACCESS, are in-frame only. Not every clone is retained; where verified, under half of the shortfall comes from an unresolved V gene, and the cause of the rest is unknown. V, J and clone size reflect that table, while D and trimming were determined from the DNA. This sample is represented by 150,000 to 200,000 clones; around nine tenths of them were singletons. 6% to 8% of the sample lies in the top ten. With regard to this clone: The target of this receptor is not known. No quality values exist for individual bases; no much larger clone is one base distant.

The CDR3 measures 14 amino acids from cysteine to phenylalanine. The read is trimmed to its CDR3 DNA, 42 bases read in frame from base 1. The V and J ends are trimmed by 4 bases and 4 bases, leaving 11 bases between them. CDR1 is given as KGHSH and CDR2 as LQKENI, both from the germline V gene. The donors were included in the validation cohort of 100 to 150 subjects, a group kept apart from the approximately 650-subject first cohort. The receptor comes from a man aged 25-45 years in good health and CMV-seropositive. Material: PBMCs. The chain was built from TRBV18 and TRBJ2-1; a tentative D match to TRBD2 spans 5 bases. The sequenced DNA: TGTGCCAGCTCACTAGGAGGTGAATACAATGAGCAGTTCTTC. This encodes CASSLGGEYNEQFF.